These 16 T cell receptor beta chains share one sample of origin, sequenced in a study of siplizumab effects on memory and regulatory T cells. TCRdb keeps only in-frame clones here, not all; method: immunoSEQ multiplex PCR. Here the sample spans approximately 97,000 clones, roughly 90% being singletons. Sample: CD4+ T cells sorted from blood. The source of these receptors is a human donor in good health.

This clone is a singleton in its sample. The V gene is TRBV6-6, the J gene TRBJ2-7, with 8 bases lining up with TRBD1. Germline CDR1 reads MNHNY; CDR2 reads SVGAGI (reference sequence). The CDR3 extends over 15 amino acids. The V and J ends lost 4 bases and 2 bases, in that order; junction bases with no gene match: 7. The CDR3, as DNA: TGTGCCAGCAGTTCCGGCGGGACAGGAGCCTACGAGCAGTACTTC. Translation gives CASSSGGTGAYEQYF.

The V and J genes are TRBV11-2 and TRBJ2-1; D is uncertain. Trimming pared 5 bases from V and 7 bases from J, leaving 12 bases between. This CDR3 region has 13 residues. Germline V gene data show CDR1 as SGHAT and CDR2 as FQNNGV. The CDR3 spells CASSLRIPNEQFF. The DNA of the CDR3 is TGTGCCAGCAGCCTCAGGATCCCAAATGAGCAGTTCTTC.

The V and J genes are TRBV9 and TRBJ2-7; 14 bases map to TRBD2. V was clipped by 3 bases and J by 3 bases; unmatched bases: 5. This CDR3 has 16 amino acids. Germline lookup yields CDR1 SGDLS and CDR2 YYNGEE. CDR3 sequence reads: CASSGLAGGPGYEQYF. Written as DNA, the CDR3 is TGTGCCAGCAGCGGACTAGCGGGAGGGCCGGGCTACGAGCAGTACTTC.

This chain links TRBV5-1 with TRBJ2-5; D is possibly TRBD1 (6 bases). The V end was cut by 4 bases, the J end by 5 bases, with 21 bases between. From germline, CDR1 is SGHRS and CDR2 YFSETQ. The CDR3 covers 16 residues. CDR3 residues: CASSGTQGHFEETQYF. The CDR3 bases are TGCGCCAGCAGCGGAACACAGGGACACTTCGAGGAGACCCAGTACTTC. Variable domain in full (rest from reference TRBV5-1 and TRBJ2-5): KAGVTQTPRYLIKTRGQQVTLSCSPISGHRSVSWYQQTPGQGLQFLFEYFSETQRNKGNFPGRFSGRQFSNSRSEMNVSTLELGDSALYLCASSGTQGHFEETQYFGPGTRLLVL.

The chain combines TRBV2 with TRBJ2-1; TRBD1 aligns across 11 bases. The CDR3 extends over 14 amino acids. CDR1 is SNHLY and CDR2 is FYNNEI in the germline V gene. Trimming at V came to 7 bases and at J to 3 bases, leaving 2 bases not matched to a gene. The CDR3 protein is CASMGQGGYNEQFF. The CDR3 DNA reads TGTGCCAGCATGGGACAGGGGGGCTACAATGAGCAGTTCTTC.

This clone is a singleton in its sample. CDR3 nucleotides: TGCAGTGCTAGTGGGGGGGGTGAAGCTTTCTTT. The encoded protein is CSASGGGEAFF. This chain links TRBV20-1 with TRBJ1-1; the D gene is possibly TRBD1 (5 bases). Trimming cost V 3 bases and J 7 bases, with 9 bases left between them. The CDR3 consists of 11 residues. Germline lookup yields CDR1 DFQATT and CDR2 SNEGSKA (reference sequence).

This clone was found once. In DNA, the CDR3 is TGTGCCAGCAGCTTAGATGTGAGGGGAACGTTGGAGACCCAGTACTTC. Translation gives CASSLDVRGTLETQYF. The V call is TRBV11-2, the J call TRBJ2-5; D tentatively reads TRBD1 or TRBD2 (5 bases each). V lost 0 bases and J lost 5, with 16 bases in between. Looked up from germline, CDR1 is SGHAT and CDR2 is FQNNGV. There are 16 residues in the CDR3.

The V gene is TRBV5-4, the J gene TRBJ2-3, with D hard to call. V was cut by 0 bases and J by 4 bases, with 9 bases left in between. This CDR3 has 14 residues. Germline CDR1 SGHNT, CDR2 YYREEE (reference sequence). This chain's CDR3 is CASSLGVESDTQYF. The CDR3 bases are TGTGCCAGCAGCTTGGGCGTGGAATCAGATACGCAGTATTTT. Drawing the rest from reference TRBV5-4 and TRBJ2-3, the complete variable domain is ETGVTQSPTHLIKTRGQQVTLRCSSQSGHNTVSWYQQALGQGPQFIFQYYREEENGRGNFPPRFSGLQFPNYSSELNVNALELDDSALYLCASSLGVESDTQYFGPGTRLTVL.

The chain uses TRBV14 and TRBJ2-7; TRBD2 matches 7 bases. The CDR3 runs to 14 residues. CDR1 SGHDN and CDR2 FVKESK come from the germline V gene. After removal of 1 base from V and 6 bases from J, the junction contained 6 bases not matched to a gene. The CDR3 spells CASSQARWGGEQYF. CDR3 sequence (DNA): TGTGCCAGCAGCCAAGCCCGCTGGGGGGGCGAGCAGTACTTC.

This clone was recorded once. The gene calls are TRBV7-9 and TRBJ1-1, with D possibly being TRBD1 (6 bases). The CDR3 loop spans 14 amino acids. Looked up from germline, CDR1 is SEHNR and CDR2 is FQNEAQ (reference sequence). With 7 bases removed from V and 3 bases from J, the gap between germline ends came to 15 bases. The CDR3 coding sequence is TGTGCCAGCAACGCAGGGGTAGCGGACACTGAAGCTTTCTTT. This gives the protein CASNAGVADTEAFF. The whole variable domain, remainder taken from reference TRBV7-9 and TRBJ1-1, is DTGVSQNPRHKITKRGQNVTFRCDPISEHNRLYWYRQTLGQGPEFLTYFQNEAQLEKSRLLSDRFSAERPKGSFSTLEIQRTEQGDSAMYLCASNAGVADTEAFFGQGTRLTVV.

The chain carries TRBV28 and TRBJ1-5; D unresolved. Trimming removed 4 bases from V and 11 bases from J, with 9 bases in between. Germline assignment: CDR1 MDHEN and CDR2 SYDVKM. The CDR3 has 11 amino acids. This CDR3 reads CASSYRGAQHF. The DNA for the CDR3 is TGTGCCAGCAGTTATAGAGGCGCCCAGCATTTT.

CDR3 in DNA: TGTGCCAGTAGTACAGGGGTGAGTGGCTACACCTTC. Translated, it gives CASSTGVSGYTF. The V gene is TRBV28, the J gene TRBJ1-2, with 7 bases identical to TRBD1. This CDR3 has 12 residues. V shed 9 bases and J 7 bases; nucleotides not matched to a gene: 8. Per germline, CDR1 MDHEN and CDR2 SYDVKM.

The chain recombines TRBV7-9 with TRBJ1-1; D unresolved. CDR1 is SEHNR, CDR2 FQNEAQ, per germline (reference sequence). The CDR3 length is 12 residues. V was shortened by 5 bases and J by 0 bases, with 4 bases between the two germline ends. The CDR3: CASSIMNTEAFF. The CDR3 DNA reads TGTGCCAGCAGCATAATGAACACTGAAGCTTTCTTT.

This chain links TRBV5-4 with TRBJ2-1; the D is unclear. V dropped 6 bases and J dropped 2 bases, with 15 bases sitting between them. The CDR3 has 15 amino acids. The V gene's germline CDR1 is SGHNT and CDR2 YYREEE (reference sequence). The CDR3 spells CASTQELSTYNEQFF. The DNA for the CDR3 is TGTGCCAGCACCCAGGAGTTAAGCACCTACAATGAGCAGTTCTTC.

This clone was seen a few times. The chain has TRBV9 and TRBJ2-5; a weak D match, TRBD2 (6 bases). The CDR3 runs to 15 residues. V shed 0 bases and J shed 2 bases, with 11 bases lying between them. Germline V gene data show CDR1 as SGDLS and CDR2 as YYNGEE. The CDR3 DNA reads TGTGCCAGCAGCGTAGTCCAGGCGGGGCAAGAGACCCAGTACTTC. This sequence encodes CASSVVQAGQETQYF.

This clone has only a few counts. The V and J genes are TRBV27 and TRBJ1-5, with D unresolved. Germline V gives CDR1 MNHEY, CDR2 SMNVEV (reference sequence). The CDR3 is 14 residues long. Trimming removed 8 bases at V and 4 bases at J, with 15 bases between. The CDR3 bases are TGTGCCAGCCGGATGGCAGGACTAAATCAGCCCCAGCATTTT. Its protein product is CASRMAGLNQPQHF.